This T cell receptor (beta chain) was observed in a study of beta chain features in type 1 diabetes. As concerns this clone: The antigen is undetermined. A junction boundary mismatches the germline segment, possibly from a read error.

Study-level findings and limits: A closer apparent resemblance between naive, central memory and Treg TCRB repertoires was seen in patients than in healthy donors. For patients and controls alike, PCR might favor shorter templates to the same degree. High-TCR-expressing cells could be over-represented by cDNA sequencing.

CDR1 is LNHDA and CDR2 is SQIVND in the germline V gene (reference sequence). This CDR3 contains 14 residues. Isolated RNA was reverse transcribed in full, so expressed TCRB transcripts were sequenced. Libraries were prepared by immunoSEQ multiplex PCR; TCRdb keeps only in-frame clonotypes and omits some of them. Of approximately 23,000 clones in the sample, about 70% are singletons; the top ten hold roughly 2%. The sequencing input was Tregs from blood. The genes are TRBV19 and TRBJ2-7; 9 positions match TRBD1. This TCR came from a woman in her 40s in good health. CDR3 DNA: TGTGCCAGTAGTATAGGAGGACAGGGGTACGAGCAGCACTTC. Protein sequence: CASSIGGQGYEQHF.